This TCR beta chain was sequenced in a study of control samples from healthy donors and cancer patients. V shed 6 bases, J shed 4 bases, and the junction held 6 bases outside the gene matches. The CDR3 runs to 14 residues. Germline CDR1 reads SNHLY; CDR2 reads FYNNEI. Repertoires were generated with immunoSEQ multiplex PCR, while TCRdb's copy carries only in-frame clones and drops some. The sample lists about 94,000 clones; just over 90% were seen once. V is TRBV2 and J is TRBJ1-2; 9 bases match TRBD1. The sequenced material came from blood. This clonotype was sampled from a young woman in good health. In DNA form, the CDR3 reads TGTGCCAGCAGGGCCCCGGACAGGGGCTATGGCTACACCTTC. Amino acids: CASRAPDRGYGYTF.